This is a list of T cell receptor beta chains from one sample in a study of blood T cell repertoires in COVID-19. Sequencing was performed with immunoSEQ multiplex PCR; in TCRdb, only in-frame clones are kept and a portion is missing. This repertoire shows around 280,000 clones, approximately 90% found once; its top ten account for roughly 6.3%. Sequenced: PBMCs or T cells enriched from blood (not recorded which). The receptors here all came from a woman aged 35 to 49 who had recovered from COVID-19. The CDR3 runs from the conserved cysteine through the conserved F or W. Each record gives: clone size, D gene, J gene, V gene, CDR3 protein, CDR3 DNA. The D gene is left open where the match is weak. A row's size may be missing; if present it is once, few, many or a size class.

- | - | TRBJ1-5 | TRBV12-3/TRBV12-4 | CASSFGFDQPQHF | TGTGCCAGCAGTTTCGGGTTCGATCAGCCCCAGCATTTT
- | TRBD2 | TRBJ2-1 | TRBV27 | CASRNSGRARNEQFF | TGTGCCAGCAGGAATAGCGGGAGGGCACGCAATGAGCAGTTCTTC
- | TRBD2 | TRBJ2-1 | TRBV11-2 | CASSPSAGVGPNEQFF | TGTGCCAGCAGCCCCTCTGCGGGAGTCGGTCCCAATGAGCAGTTCTTC
- | - | TRBJ2-3 | TRBV6-5 | CASSYSKGLRTDTQYF | TGTGCCAGCAGTTACTCGAAGGGGCTCCGCACAGATACGCAGTATTTT
once | TRBD1 | TRBJ2-5 | TRBV7-8 | CASSLARGQRQETQYF | TGTGCCAGCAGCTTAGCCAGGGGGCAACGGCAAGAGACCCAGTACTTC
- | TRBD1 | TRBJ1-2 | TRBV19 | CASRDMTGSNYGYTF | TGTGCCAGTAGGGACATGACAGGGAGCAACTATGGCTACACCTTC
- | TRBD2 | TRBJ2-7 | TRBV4-3 | CASSPRTSGNPLSSYEQYF | TGCGCCAGCAGCCCGAGGACTAGCGGGAATCCATTAAGCTCCTACGAGCAGTACTTC
- | TRBD2 | TRBJ2-1 | TRBV29-1 | CSVVLAETPDEQFF | TGCAGCGTTGTGCTAGCGGAAACCCCTGATGAGCAGTTCTTC
- | TRBD1 | TRBJ2-2 | TRBV19 | CASSIDPGGITGELFF | TGTGCCAGTAGTATAGACCCAGGGGGCATCACCGGGGAGCTGTTTTTT
- | - | TRBJ2-7 | TRBV7-2 | CASSAEVISYEQYF | TGTGCCAGCAGCGCAGAGGTGATTTCCTACGAGCAGTACTTC
few | - | TRBJ1-1 | TRBV27 | CASSSGGGNTEAFF | TGTGCCAGCAGTTCGGGGGGAGGGAACACTGAAGCTTTCTTT
- | TRBD1 | TRBJ1-1 | TRBV5-1 | CASSVTGGTEAFF | TGCGCCAGCAGCGTGACAGGGGGCACTGAAGCTTTCTTT
- | - | TRBJ1-2 | TRBV5-1 | CASSLGVLYGYTF | TGCGCCAGCAGCTTGGGCGTTCTTTATGGCTACACCTTC
- | - | TRBJ2-5 | TRBV5-6 | CASSSMETQYF | TGTGCCAGCAGCTCAATGGAGACCCAGTACTTC
- | - | TRBJ1-3 | TRBV5-1 | CASSLGSRGEGNTIYF | TGCGCCAGCAGCTTGGGCAGCAGGGGAGAGGGAAACACCATATATTTT
- | TRBD2 | TRBJ2-3 | TRBV11-3 | CASSKTSAGTDTQYF | TGTGCCAGCAGCAAGACTAGCGCGGGCACAGATACGCAGTATTTT
- | TRBD1 | TRBJ1-2 | TRBV29-1 | CSVVGTGPSGYTF | TGCAGCGTTGTAGGGACAGGCCCGAGTGGCTACACCTTC
few | TRBD1 | TRBJ2-2 | TRBV4-1 | CASSQVRQGTGELFF | TGCGCCAGCAGCCAAGTCCGACAGGGAACCGGGGAGCTGTTTTTT
- | TRBD1 | TRBJ1-1 | TRBV12-3/TRBV12-4 | CASGQGGEAFF | TGTGCCAGCGGACAGGGGGGCGAAGCTTTCTTT
once | - | TRBJ2-2 | TRBV6-5 | CASASSGNTGELFF | TGTGCCAGTGCGTCCAGCGGGAACACCGGGGAGCTGTTTTTT
- | - | TRBJ2-5 | TRBV7-2 | CASSLAGEYETQYF | TGTGCCAGCAGCTTAGCGGGAGAGTATGAGACCCAGTACTTC
- | TRBD2 | TRBJ2-7 | TRBV7-2 | CASSSSLAGRYEQYF | TGTGCCAGCAGTTCCTCACTAGCGGGTAGATACGAGCAGTACTTC
- | TRBD2 | TRBJ2-7 | TRBV10-3 | CASGRGTSGPYEQYF | TGTGCCTCCGGGCGGGGGACTAGCGGGCCCTACGAGCAGTACTTC
once | - | TRBJ2-1 | TRBV28 | CASSLLGPYNEQFF | TGTGCCAGCAGTTTGCTAGGCCCCTACAATGAGCAGTTCTTC
- | TRBD1 | TRBJ2-7 | TRBV5-4 | CASSTGTGQRYEQYF | TGTGCCAGCAGCACCGGGACAGGCCAGCGCTACGAGCAGTACTTC
- | - | TRBJ2-5 | TRBV3-1/TRBV3-2 | CASSPNKLGGVEETQYF | TGTGCCAGCAGCCCTAACAAACTGGGGGGAGTGGAAGAGACCCAGTACTTC
- | TRBD2 | TRBJ2-2 | TRBV6-2/TRBV6-3 | CASSYLFIGTSGKAGELFF | TGTGCCAGCAGTTACTTGTTTATAGGGACTAGCGGGAAGGCCGGGGAGCTGTTTTTT
- | - | TRBJ2-7 | TRBV6-2/TRBV6-3 | CASSYKLAATYEQYF | TGTGCCAGCAGTTACAAGCTAGCAGCCACCTACGAGCAGTACTTC
- | TRBD1 | TRBJ1-2 | TRBV14 | CASSQIAGGNYGYTF | TGTGCCAGCAGCCAGATCGCAGGGGGTAACTATGGCTACACCTTC
- | - | TRBJ2-7 | TRBV7-2 | CASSLRARGYEQYF | TGTGCCAGCAGCTTAAGAGCTAGAGGCTACGAGCAGTACTTC
- | - | TRBJ2-1 | TRBV7-9 | CASSPALSSYNEQFF | TGTGCCAGCAGCCCAGCGCTGAGCTCCTACAATGAGCAGTTCTTC
- | - | TRBJ2-7 | TRBV3-1/TRBV3-2 | CASSQGGQSEQYF | TGTGCCAGCAGCCAAGGGGGCCAGTCCGAGCAGTACTTC
- | TRBD1 | TRBJ1-2 | TRBV28 | CASRETGGAYGYTF | TGTGCCAGCAGAGAAACAGGGGGCGCGTATGGCTACACCTTC
- | TRBD1 | TRBJ2-3 | TRBV28 | CASTGRGRLGDTQYF | TGTGCCAGCACTGGCAGGGGGCGATTGGGAGATACGCAGTATTTT
- | TRBD2 | TRBJ2-1 | TRBV28 | CASSLAGGPYNEQFF | TGTGCCAGCAGCCTAGCGGGAGGGCCCTACAATGAGCAGTTCTTC
few | TRBD2 | TRBJ2-1 | TRBV7-3 | CASSFGLADNEQFF | TGTGCCAGCAGCTTCGGACTAGCCGACAATGAGCAGTTCTTC
- | - | TRBJ2-7 | TRBV3-1/TRBV3-2 | CASSQVGGGAYEQYF | TGTGCCAGCAGCCAAGTAGGGGGAGGGGCCTACGAGCAGTACTTC
- | - | TRBJ1-4 | TRBV18 | CASSPVRRNEKLFF | TGTGCCAGCTCACCCGTGAGAAGAAATGAAAAACTGTTTTTT
- | - | TRBJ2-1 | TRBV5-6 | CASSLFSLLNEQFF | TGTGCCAGCAGCTTGTTTTCACTCCTCAATGAGCAGTTCTTC
- | - | TRBJ2-2 | TRBV18 | CASSPPWGGTGELFF | TGTGCCAGCTCACCACCATGGGGCGGCACCGGGGAGCTGTTTTTT
- | TRBD2 | TRBJ2-3 | TRBV4-3 | CASSQDWGGSTQYF | TGCGCCAGCAGCCAAGACTGGGGAGGGTCTACGCAGTATTTT
- | - | TRBJ1-6 | TRBV7-3 | CASSLNRNSPLHF | TGTGCCAGCAGCTTAAATCGTAATTCACCCCTCCACTTT
- | TRBD1 | TRBJ1-3 | TRBV3-1/TRBV3-2 | CASSQADVSGQGSHSGNTIYF | TGTGCCAGCAGCCAAGCCGACGTCTCGGGACAGGGCTCACACTCTGGAAACACCATATATTTT
- | TRBD1 | TRBJ1-2 | TRBV28 | CASSLWTGSRGYGYTF | TGTGCCAGCAGTTTATGGACAGGGTCAAGAGGCTATGGCTACACCTTC
- | - | TRBJ2-1 | TRBV28 | CASSFGGSSYNEQFF | TGTGCCAGCAGTTTTGGGGGGAGCTCCTACAATGAGCAGTTCTTC
- | - | TRBJ1-3 | TRBV12-3/TRBV12-4 | CASSSVIDTIYF | TGTGCCAGCAGTTCGGTCATCGACACCATATATTTT
few | - | TRBJ1-4 | TRBV28 | CASRGSSPATNEKLFF | TGTGCCAGCAGGGGCTCCTCACCTGCAACTAATGAAAAACTGTTTTTT
once | TRBD1 | TRBJ2-1 | TRBV6-6 | CASSPLPPGQSYNEQFF | TGTGCCAGCAGTCCACTTCCGCCGGGACAGTCCTACAATGAGCAGTTCTTC
- | TRBD1 | TRBJ1-4 | TRBV28 | CATKDRADEKLFF | TGTGCCACCAAGGACAGGGCTGATGAAAAACTGTTTTTT
once | TRBD2 | TRBJ2-5 | TRBV7-3 | CASSLSGSETQYF | TGTGCCAGCAGCTTAAGCGGGAGTGAGACCCAGTACTTC
few | - | TRBJ1-6 | TRBV27 | CASSLHRNHNSPLHF | TGTGCCAGCAGTTTGCACAGGAACCATAATTCACCCCTCCACTTT
- | - | TRBJ1-2 | TRBV3-1/TRBV3-2 | CASSVRGANYGYTF | TGTGCCAGCAGCGTACGGGGAGCTAACTATGGCTACACCTTC
- | - | TRBJ2-3 | TRBV30 | CAWSVEARQADTQYF | TGTGCCTGGAGTGTAGAAGCCCGACAGGCCGATACGCAGTATTTT
once | TRBD2 | TRBJ2-7 | TRBV7-2 | CASSLEGLAREQYF | TGTGCCAGCAGCTTAGAGGGACTAGCACGCGAGCAGTACTTC
- | TRBD2 | TRBJ2-7 | TRBV10-3 | CAVSGRKDEQYF | TGTGCCGTTAGCGGGAGGAAGGACGAGCAGTACTTC
many | TRBD1 | TRBJ1-1 | TRBV2 | CASRGLRRGLAEAFF | TGTGCCAGCAGGGGCTTGAGGAGGGGGCTGGCTGAAGCTTTCTTT
- | - | TRBJ1-2 | TRBV30 | CAWSVGVAGAEGYTF | TGTGCCTGGAGTGTAGGTGTCGCAGGGGCCGAAGGCTACACCTTC
- | TRBD2 | TRBJ2-5 | TRBV7-9 | CASSLGGGRARAETQYF | TGTGCCAGCAGCTTAGGGGGCGGGAGGGCCAGGGCGGAGACCCAGTACTTC
- | TRBD2 | TRBJ2-7 | TRBV10-3 | CAISEREEGEQYF | TGTGCCATCAGTGAGCGGGAGGAAGGCGAGCAGTACTTC